The 18 T cell receptor beta chains in this list originate from one sample, sequenced in a study of T cells in Graves' hyperthyroidism and ophthalmopathy. TCR beta CDR3 regions were amplified from RNA transcripts. The HTBI primer set drove a first-round RT-PCR of the TCR CDR3. One entry per CDR3 protein results from TCRdb running MiXCR on the multiplex PCR reads. The data contain around 500,000 distinct CDR3 sequences, roughly 23% of them singletons. The sample was blood. The source is a woman in her 70s with Graves' ophthalmopathy.

The rearrangement joins TRBV11-1 to TRBJ2-7; 8 nucleotides align to TRBD1. Unmatched junction bases numbered 6, after V lost 5 bases and J lost 6 bases. CDR1 is SGHAT and CDR2 is FQDESV in the germline V gene (reference sequence). The length of the CDR3 is 13 residues. The CDR3 coding sequence is TGTGCCAGCAGCGGGCTACAGGGGGGCGAGCAGTACTTC. As protein: CASSGLQGGEQYF.

This clonotype was seen repeatedly, ten times or more. The V call is TRBV28, the J call TRBJ1-2; no clear D. The CDR3 has 12 residues. Germline CDR1 is MDHEN and CDR2 is SYDVKM. V was clipped by 4 bases and J by 9 bases, with 12 bases between them. The CDR3 protein is CASSSSGQSYTF. The CDR3 DNA sequence: TGTGCCAGCAGTTCCTCAGGTCAGAGCTACACCTTC.

The table lists this clonotype with many counts. The chain couples TRBV7-2 to TRBJ2-4; 7 bases match TRBD2. Germline CDR1 and CDR2: SGHTA and FQGNSA. This CDR3 spans 15 amino acids. V lost 3 bases, J lost 0 bases, and 2 bases stayed unmatched. CDR3 protein: CASSFREVAKNIQYF. Written as DNA, the CDR3 is TGTGCCAGCAGCTTTCGGGAGGTAGCCAAAAACATTCAGTACTTC.

This clonotype was observed many times. J is TRBJ2-7 and V is TRBV5-1, with 14 bases fitting TRBD2. V trimming: 4 bases; J trimming: 3 bases; junction bases outside the gene matches: 3. CDR3 size: 15 residues. Germline V gene sequence: CDR1 SGHRS, CDR2 YFSETQ. The CDR3 nucleotides are TGCGCCAGCAGCGGGGGGACTAGCGGGAGCTACGAGCAGTACTTC. The encoded protein is CASSGGTSGSYEQYF. Supplemented by reference TRBV5-1 and TRBJ2-7, the full variable domain reads KAGVTQTPRYLIKTRGQQVTLSCSPISGHRSVSWYQQTPGQGLQFLFEYFSETQRNKGNFPGRFSGRQFSNSRSEMNVSTLELGDSALYLCASSGGTSGSYEQYFGPGTRLTVT.

The chain uses TRBV6-1 and TRBJ2-1; D may be TRBD2 (5 bases). Germline assignment: CDR1 MNHNS and CDR2 SASEGT. This CDR3 has 16 residues. Deletions cut 7 bases from V and 0 bases from J, with 16 bases between. In DNA form, the CDR3 reads TGTGCCAGCACCCGAGGGTCCAGGAGCTCCTACAATGAGCAGTTCTTC. Translating it yields CASTRGSRSSYNEQFF.

Regarding this clonotype: The conserved final phenylalanine or tryptophan is absent from the CDR3, which likely points to a read error. This chain links TRBV12-3 or TRBV12-4 with TRBJ2-3; perhaps D is TRBD1 or TRBD2 (7 bases each). The CDR3 extends over 15 amino acids. Between the trimmed V and J ends, which lost 7 bases and 0 bases, there was a span of 14 bases. CDR3 region: CASTQGGTSTDTQYS. The CDR3 bases are TGTGCCAGCACCCAGGGGGGGACTAGCACAGATACGCAGTATTCT.

This clonotype occurred a few times. A single base separates this from a much larger clone, so it may be a read error. V usage is TRBV7-8 and J usage is TRBJ2-1; 11 bases align to TRBD2. The CDR3 spans 15 residues. Germline V lookup: CDR1 SGHVS, CDR2 FQNEAQ. This chain's CDR3 is CANSPTSGSRNEQFF. CDR3 DNA: TGTGCCAACAGCCCTACTAGCGGGAGCAGGAATGAGCAGTTCTTC.

This clonotype was detected ten times or more. The rearrangement uses TRBV12-3 or TRBV12-4 and TRBJ2-7; possibly TRBD2 for D (5 bases). V was trimmed by 3 bases and J by 7 bases, leaving 13 bases between them. This CDR3 is built from 13 residues. The CDR3 sequence is CASSLGSQREQYF. In DNA, the CDR3 is TGTGCCAGCAGTTTGGGGAGCCAAAGGGAGCAGTACTTC.

This clonotype was detected only a few times. This chain links TRBV20-1 with TRBJ2-3; 13 bases match TRBD2. V shed 6 bases and J 5 bases; nucleotides not matched to a gene: 11. The CDR3 is 16 amino acids. Germline lookup yields CDR1 DFQATT and CDR2 SNEGSKA (reference sequence). CDR3 sequence reads: CSARQGLAGLIDTQYF. Here the CDR3 DNA reads TGCAGTGCCAGACAGGGACTAGCGGGATTGATAGATACGCAGTATTTT.

The rearrangement uses TRBV9 and TRBJ2-3; D not resolved. The CDR3 extends over 14 amino acids. V gave up 0 bases and J gave up 1 base, with 6 bases separating them. Germline V lookup: CDR1 SGDLS, CDR2 YYNGEE. CDR3 DNA sequence: TGTGCCAGCAGCGTAGGAGTAGGCACAGATACGCAGTATTTT. It translates to CASSVGVGTDTQYF.

J is TRBJ2-1 and V is TRBV7-8; no definite D call. There are 15 residues in the CDR3. V gave up 2 bases and J gave up 8 bases, with 16 bases separating them. Germline V gene sequence: CDR1 SGHVS, CDR2 FQNEAQ. The CDR3 here is CASSLKRAALDEQFF. For the CDR3, the DNA is TGTGCCAGCAGCTTAAAAAGGGCCGCCCTAGATGAGCAGTTCTTC.

CDR3 amino acids: CASRRGIYYEQYF. CDR3 bases: TGTGCCAGCAGGCGGGGTATTTATTACGAGCAGTACTTC. The chain recombines TRBV6-1 with TRBJ2-7; possibly TRBD2 for D (6 bases). CDR1 and CDR2 from the germline V gene are MNHNS and SASEGT. V lost 6 bases and J 4 bases, leaving 13 bases between the germline ends. The CDR3 is made up of 13 amino acids.

This clonotype has ten or more counts. The chain carries TRBV28 and TRBJ2-3; 8 bases map to TRBD1. The CDR3 extends over 16 amino acids. Trimming removed 8 bases from V and 4 bases from J; junction bases left unmatched: 14. From germline, CDR1 is MDHEN and CDR2 SYDVKM. CDR3 region: CASRSMDRVNADTQYF. CDR3 nucleotide sequence: TGTGCCAGCCGCTCAATGGACAGGGTAAATGCAGATACGCAGTATTTT.

The chain has TRBV6-1 and TRBJ1-1; D perhaps matches TRBD1 (5 bases). Trimming cost V 7 bases and J 1 base, with 13 bases left between them. The germline gives CDR1 MNHNS, CDR2 SASEGT. The length of the CDR3 is 14 residues. CDR3 region: CASTGGSGNTEAFF. As DNA, the CDR3 is TGTGCCAGCACTGGGGGGAGCGGGAACACTGAAGCTTTCTTT.

This clonotype has a count of ten or more. The gene calls are TRBV6-2 or TRBV6-3 and TRBJ1-2; no definite D call. CDR3 length: 13 amino acids. Germline V lookup: CDR1 MNHEY, CDR2 SVGEGT. V lost 6 bases, J lost 2 bases, and 10 bases lay in between. Here the CDR3 reads CASSYDGNYGYTF. As DNA, the CDR3 is TGTGCCAGCAGCTACGATGGGAACTATGGCTACACCTTC.

This rearrangement joins TRBV6-1 to TRBJ2-2, with TRBD1 matching 9 bases. Per the germline V gene, CDR1 is MNHNS and CDR2 is SASEGT. There are 14 residues in the CDR3. J lost 6 bases, V lost 7 bases, and 6 bases had no gene match. CDR3 sequence reads: CASNVQGAAGELFF. The DNA of the CDR3 is TGTGCCAGCAACGTACAGGGGGCGGCCGGGGAGCTGTTTTTT.

In this sample, this clonotype turned up many times. The chain recombines TRBV12-3 or TRBV12-4 with TRBJ2-1; 8 bases fit TRBD2. The CDR3 contains 17 residues. The trim removed 7 bases at V and 10 bases at J, leaving 21 bases unmatched. DNA of the CDR3: TGTGCCAGCACCCCGTACTTAGCGGGACCGACGGTCGGGGAGCAGTTCTTC. Translating it yields CASTPYLAGPTVGEQFF.

This clonotype was seen only a few times. The chain combines TRBV9 with TRBJ1-5; D gene unclear. Deletions cut 3 bases from V and 4 bases from J, with 8 bases between. Germline assignment: CDR1 SGDLS and CDR2 YYNGEE. The length of the CDR3 is 13 residues. This CDR3 is CASSEANNQPQHF. The CDR3 region has the DNA TGTGCCAGCAGCGAGGCCAATAATCAGCCCCAGCATTTT.